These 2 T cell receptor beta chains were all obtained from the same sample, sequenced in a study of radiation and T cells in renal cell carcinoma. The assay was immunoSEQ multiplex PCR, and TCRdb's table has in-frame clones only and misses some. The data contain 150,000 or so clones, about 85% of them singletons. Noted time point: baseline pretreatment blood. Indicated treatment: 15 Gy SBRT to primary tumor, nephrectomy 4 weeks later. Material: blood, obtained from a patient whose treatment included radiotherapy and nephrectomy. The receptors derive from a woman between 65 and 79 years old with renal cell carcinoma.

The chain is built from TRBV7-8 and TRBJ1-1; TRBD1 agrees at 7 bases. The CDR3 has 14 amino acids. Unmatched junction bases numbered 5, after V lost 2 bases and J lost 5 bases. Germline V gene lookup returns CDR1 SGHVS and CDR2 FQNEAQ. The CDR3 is CASSLRQGNTEAFF. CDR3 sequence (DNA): TGTGCCAGCAGCTTAAGACAGGGAAATACTGAAGCTTTCTTT.

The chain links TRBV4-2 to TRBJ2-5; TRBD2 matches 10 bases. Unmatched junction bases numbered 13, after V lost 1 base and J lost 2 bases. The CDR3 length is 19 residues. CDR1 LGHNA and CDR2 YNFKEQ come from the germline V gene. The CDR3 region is CASSQAQRASGGHQETQYF. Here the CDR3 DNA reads TGTGCCAGCAGCCAAGCTCAGAGAGCTAGCGGGGGCCATCAAGAGACCCAGTACTTC.